This T cell receptor beta chain was recovered during a study of CD8 T cells in Susac syndrome. After extraction with the RNeasy kit, roughly 0.5 to 1 ug of the RNA was reverse transcribed using random hexamers. The authors amplified TCR beta CDR3 across 54 Vbeta and 13 Jbeta using immunoSEQ multiplex PCR. TCRdb ran MiXCR on the immunoSEQ multiplex PCR reads and lists one entry per CDR3 protein. The table shows some 100,000 distinct CDR3 sequences, with approximately 93% occurring only once. V was clipped by 5 bases and J by 7 bases; unmatched bases: 10. The CDR3 has 16 amino acids. From germline, CDR1 is SGHTA and CDR2 FQGNSA. Sequencing of TCR beta, carried out with a high-throughput approach, was applied to CD8+ and CD4+ T cells from the blood.

The source material was CD4+ T cells from PBMCs. The rearrangement uses TRBV7-2 and TRBJ2-5; 13 nucleotides align to TRBD2. The sequence was obtained from a human donor with multiple sclerosis. The CDR3 DNA is TGTGCCAGCAGCATTTGGACTAGCGGGGGCCCCAGGACCCAGTACTTC. Translating gives CASSIWTSGGPRTQYF.